The clone carrying this TCR beta chain was seen a handful of times. The antigen remains unidentified. V shed 5 bases and J shed 7 bases, with 20 bases lying between them. Per germline, CDR1 SEHNR and CDR2 FQNEAQ (reference sequence). The CDR3 is made up of 15 amino acids. Extraction of roughly 2 micrograms of genomic DNA from cryopreserved PBMCs supplied material for TCR beta libraries. Method: immunoSEQ multiplex PCR; TCRdb's copy keeps in-frame clones and lacks some. The sample lists around 310,000 clones, around four fifths seen once, with 5% to 7% in the top ten. This entry is derived from a study of cytotoxic CD8 clonotypes in ibrutinib-treated CLL. Overall study findings and caveats: Relative to age-matched healthy donors, clonality at baseline was higher, and it tracked circulating CD8+ T-cell counts.

The chain has TRBV7-9 and TRBJ2-5; the D call may be TRBD1 or TRBD2 (6 bases each). The specimen was PBMCs, collected before ibrutinib treatment. This TCR was recovered from a human donor with chronic lymphocytic leukemia. In DNA, the CDR3 is TGTGCCAGCAGCCCAGCCCCAGGGGAGGTAGGGACCCAGTACTTC. It specifies CASSPAPGEVGTQYF.